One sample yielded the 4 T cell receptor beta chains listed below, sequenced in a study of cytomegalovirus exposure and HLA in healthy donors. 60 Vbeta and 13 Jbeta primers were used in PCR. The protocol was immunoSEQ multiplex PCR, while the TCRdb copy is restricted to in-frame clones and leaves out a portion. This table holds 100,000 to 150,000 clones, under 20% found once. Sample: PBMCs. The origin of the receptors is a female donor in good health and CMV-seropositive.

The CDR3 protein is CASSLDVGAQPQHF. CDR3 bases: TGTGCCAGCAGCTTAGACGTGGGGGCCCAGCCCCAGCATTTT. This chain connects TRBV7-9 to TRBJ1-5; D perhaps matches TRBD1 (6 bases). V shed 1 base and J shed 7 bases, with 11 bases lying between them. Germline-derived CDR1 and CDR2 are SEHNR and FQNEAQ (reference sequence). The CDR3 consists of 14 residues.

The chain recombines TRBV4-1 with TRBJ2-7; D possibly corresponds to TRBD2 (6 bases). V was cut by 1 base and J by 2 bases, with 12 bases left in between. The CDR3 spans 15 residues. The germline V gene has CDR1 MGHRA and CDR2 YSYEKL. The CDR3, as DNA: TGCGCCAGCAGCCAAGTCAGCGGGTCAACCTACGAGCAGTACTTC. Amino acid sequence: CASSQVSGSTYEQYF.

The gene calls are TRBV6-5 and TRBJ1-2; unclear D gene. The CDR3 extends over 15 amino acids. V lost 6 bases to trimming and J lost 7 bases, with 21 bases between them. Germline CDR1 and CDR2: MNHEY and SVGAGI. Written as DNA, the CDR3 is TGTGCCAGCAGCCAGCAGATCGGGGTATCGGGTGGCTACACCTTC. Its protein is CASSQQIGVSGGYTF.

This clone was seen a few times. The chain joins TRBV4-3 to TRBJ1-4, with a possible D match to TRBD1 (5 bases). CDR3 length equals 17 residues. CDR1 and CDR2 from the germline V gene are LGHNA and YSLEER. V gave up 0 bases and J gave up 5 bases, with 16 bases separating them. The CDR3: CASSQDWRTGLNEKLFF. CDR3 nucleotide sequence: TGCGCCAGCAGCCAAGATTGGCGCACAGGTCTCAATGAAAAACTGTTTTTT.